This T cell receptor beta chain was obtained from a study of cytomegalovirus exposure and HLA in healthy donors. V was pared by 4 bases and J by 7 bases, with 12 bases between. This CDR3 is built from 13 residues. Germline CDR1 and CDR2: SGHRS and YFSETQ. Primers: 60 Vbeta forward and 13 Jbeta reverse. The assay was immunoSEQ multiplex PCR, and TCRdb's table has in-frame clones only and misses some. This sample yields around 150,000 clones, of which 79% are seen a single time; roughly 6.8% belongs to the top ten. Sequencing was done on a sample of PBMCs. The receptor comes from a man aged 45-65 years in good health and CMV-seropositive. The V call is TRBV5-1, the J call TRBJ2-1, with unresolved D. The CDR3 loop reads CASSAVNGNEQFF. CDR3 coding DNA: TGCGCCAGCAGCGCAGTCAACGGGAATGAGCAGTTCTTC.